This T cell receptor beta chain was sequenced in a study of cytomegalovirus exposure and HLA in healthy donors. Turning to this clone: Antigen: not known.

Study results and caveats: The authors enumerated under 200 TCR beta chains as linked to cytomegalovirus. TCR beta sequences reportedly predicted the HLA-A and HLA-B alleles of most subjects accurately.

Researchers ran the PCR with 60 Vbeta and 13 Jbeta primers. Sequencing used immunoSEQ multiplex PCR; TCRdb keeps in-frame clones, though not all of them. Altogether around 150,000 clones are present, about 64% being singletons, with the ten largest covering approximately 4.3%. Sequencing was performed on PBMCs. This TCR derives from a man aged 60 to 69 in good health and CMV-seronegative.

The chain's CDR3 is CASSLEPVENTGELFF. The DNA for the CDR3 is TGCGCCAGCAGCTTGGAACCGGTTGAGAACACCGGGGAGCTGTTTTTT. This chain uses TRBV5-1 with TRBJ2-2; D not certain. CDR1 and CDR2 (germline): SGHRS, YFSETQ. This CDR3 comprises 16 residues. Trimming cost V 0 bases and J 1 base, with 10 bases left between them.